Below are 28 T cell receptor beta chains sequenced from a single sample in a study of cytomegalovirus exposure and HLA in healthy donors. With 60 Vbeta and 13 Jbeta primers, the PCR was carried out. Profiling relied on immunoSEQ multiplex PCR, and the TCRdb table lists in-frame clones only, not all of them. The profile covers tens of thousands of clones, with 78% appearing a single time and 5.9% taken by the ten largest. The sample consisted of PBMCs. The receptors here all came from a man in his late teens or twenties in good health and CMV-seropositive.

The chain joins TRBV5-1 to TRBJ2-3, with TRBD2 matching over 9 bases. The V gene's germline CDR1 is SGHRS and CDR2 YFSETQ. With V trimmed by 3 bases and J by 1 base, 3 bases remained unmatched. CDR3 size: 15 residues. CDR3 DNA: TGCGCCAGCAGCTCCGCTAGCGGGGGCACAGATACGCAGTATTTT. Protein: CASSSASGGTDTQYF.

The V call is TRBV28, the J call TRBJ1-1, with D possibly being TRBD1 (5 bases). Germline V lookup: CDR1 MDHEN, CDR2 SYDVKM. The CDR3 has 15 residues. Trimming cost V 3 bases and J 3 bases, with 14 bases left between them. CDR3 region: CASSLSSDSYTEAFF. DNA for the CDR3: TGTGCCAGCAGTTTGAGCTCAGACAGCTACACTGAAGCTTTCTTT.

This chain uses TRBV5-1 with TRBJ2-7; TRBD1 agrees at 7 bases. CDR3 length: 13 residues. The germline CDR1 and CDR2 sequences are SGHRS and YFSETQ. J gave up 4 bases and V 4 bases, and 5 bases lay outside the gene matches. As DNA, the CDR3 is TGCGCCAGCAGCGTAGGACAGGTTTACGAGCAGTACTTC. As protein: CASSVGQVYEQYF. Full variable domain (outside the CDR3, taken from reference TRBV5-1 and TRBJ2-7): KAGVTQTPRYLIKTRGQQVTLSCSPISGHRSVSWYQQTPGQGLQFLFEYFSETQRNKGNFPGRFSGRQFSNSRSEMNVSTLELGDSALYLCASSVGQVYEQYFGPGTRLTVT.

The chain links TRBV10-3 to TRBJ2-7; TRBD1 aligns across 11 bases. The CDR3 totals 15 residues. In germline, CDR1 is ENHRY, CDR2 SYGVKD. V shed 2 bases, J shed 3 bases, and the junction held 3 bases outside the gene matches. CDR3 protein: CAISERTGGLYEQYF. The CDR3 coding sequence is TGTGCCATCAGTGAGAGGACAGGGGGCCTCTACGAGCAGTACTTC.

The rearrangement links TRBV6-1 to TRBJ1-1, with a weak D call TRBD1 (6 bases). The CDR3 contains 14 residues. The V gene's germline CDR1 is MNHNS and CDR2 SASEGT. Between the trimmed V and J ends, which lost 6 bases and 0 bases, there was a span of 11 bases. The CDR3 coding sequence is TGTGCCAGCAGGCACAGGGATGTGAACACTGAAGCTTTCTTT. It translates to CASRHRDVNTEAFF.

V gene TRBV18 combines with J gene TRBJ2-1; perhaps TRBD1 as D (6 bases). From germline, CDR1 is KGHSH and CDR2 LQKENI. The CDR3 has 13 amino acids. Trimming pared 5 bases from V and 4 bases from J, leaving 9 bases between. CDR3 in DNA: TGTGCCAGCTCAACGGACAGATACAATGAGCAGTTCTTC. The encoded protein is CASSTDRYNEQFF.

Comments on this clone: Sequence at one end of the junction differs from germline and may be a read error. The chain is built from TRBV28 and TRBJ2-1, with D perhaps matching TRBD2 (6 bases). The CDR3 covers 11 residues. The V gene's germline CDR1 is MDHEN and CDR2 SYDVKM. CDR3 region: CASSSQRELVF. Written as DNA, the CDR3 is TGTGCCAGCAGTTCACAACGGGAGTTGGTCTTC.

Only one count was recorded for this clone. V is TRBV7-6 and J is TRBJ1-1; unclear D gene. The germline V and J ends were trimmed by 5 bases and 8 bases, with 18 bases remaining between them. Germline CDR1 and CDR2: SGHVS and FNYEAQ. The CDR3 totals 14 residues. The CDR3 is CASSTAGDLSEAFF. The CDR3 DNA reads as TGTGCCAGCAGCACCGCGGGAGACCTTTCAGAAGCTTTCTTT.

The V and J genes are TRBV6-1 and TRBJ2-3, with 7 bases lining up with TRBD1. This CDR3 is 15 amino acids long. Germline V gene lookup returns CDR1 MNHNS and CDR2 SASEGT. V shed 6 bases and J 0 bases; nucleotides not matched to a gene: 6. Here the CDR3 reads CASSRDRDSTDTQYF. CDR3 coding DNA: TGTGCCAGCAGCCGGGACAGAGATAGCACAGATACGCAGTATTTT.

The chain couples TRBV9 to TRBJ2-7, with a tentative D call TRBD2 (5 bases). V was trimmed by 0 bases and J by 7 bases, leaving 11 bases between them. This CDR3 has 13 residues. CDR1 SGDLS and CDR2 YYNGEE come from the germline V gene. The CDR3 DNA is TGTGCCAGCAGCGTAGGTCTCCCGGGAGAGCAGTACTTC. It translates to CASSVGLPGEQYF. The full variable domain, with the rest looked up from reference TRBV9 and TRBJ2-7, is DSGVTQTPKHLITATGQRVTLRCSPRSGDLSVYWYQQSLDQGLQFLIQYYNGEERAKGNILERFSAQQFPDLHSELNLSSLELGDSALYFCASSVGLPGEQYFGPGTRLTVT.

The chain is built from TRBV5-1 and TRBJ1-2; D gene unclear. The CDR3 is 15 amino acids. CDR1 and CDR2 (germline): SGHRS, YFSETQ. Deletions cut 0 bases from V and 9 bases from J, with 18 bases between. The CDR3: CASSLGAPTLDRYTF. Written as DNA, the CDR3 is TGCGCCAGCAGCTTGGGGGCTCCAACCCTCGATCGCTACACCTTC.

The CDR3, as DNA: TGTGCCAGCGTCCCTCCAGGGCCTAGCAATCAGCCCCAGCATTTT. Translation: CASVPPGPSNQPQHF. This chain links TRBV7-2 with TRBJ1-5; possible D gene TRBD1, 5 bases. From germline, CDR1 is SGHTA and CDR2 FQGNSA. The CDR3 has 15 residues. V was trimmed by 8 bases and J by 0 bases, leaving 14 bases between them.

The chain couples TRBV4-1 to TRBJ2-1; 12 bases align to TRBD2. This CDR3 has 15 residues. Unmatched junction bases numbered 1, after V lost 4 bases and J lost 3 bases. The germline CDR1 and CDR2 sequences are MGHRA and YSYEKL. The CDR3 here is CASSRTSGDYNEQFF. In DNA, the CDR3 is TGCGCCAGCAGCCGGACTAGCGGGGACTACAATGAGCAGTTCTTC.

This clone came up a few times. The gene calls are TRBV10-3 and TRBJ1-1, with no clear D. Trimming cost V 5 bases and J 3 bases, with 7 bases left between them. This CDR3 region has 12 residues. Germline values: CDR1 ENHRY, CDR2 SYGVKD. CDR3 sequence: CAISQMYTEAFF. In DNA form, the CDR3 reads TGTGCCATCAGTCAGATGTACACTGAAGCTTTCTTT.

This clone was found a few times. This rearrangement joins TRBV5-1 to TRBJ2-1; D unresolved. V was shortened by 2 bases and J by 5 bases, with 8 bases between the two germline ends. The V gene's germline CDR1 is SGHRS and CDR2 YFSETQ. The CDR3 has 13 residues. The CDR3 sequence is CASSFVPDNEQFF. The DNA for the CDR3 is TGCGCCAGCAGCTTCGTCCCAGACAATGAGCAGTTCTTC.

The chain couples TRBV18 to TRBJ2-7; TRBD1 matches 7 bases. CDR3 length: 15 residues. Unmatched junction bases numbered 21, after V lost 10 bases and J lost 9 bases. The germline V gene has CDR1 KGHSH and CDR2 LQKENI. DNA of the CDR3: TGTGCCACCGCTCGAGACGGACAGGTCGCTCAGACGCAGTACTTC. As protein: CATARDGQVAQTQYF. The whole variable domain, remainder taken from reference TRBV18 and TRBJ2-7, is NAGVMQNPRHLVRRRGQEARLRCSPMKGHSHVYWYRQLPEEGLKFMVYLQKENIIDESGMPKERFSAEFPKEGPSILRIQQVVRGDSAAYFCATARDGQVAQTQYFGPGTRLTVT.

The genes are TRBV7-3 and TRBJ2-5, with 8 bases that match TRBD2. CDR1 SGHTA and CDR2 FQGTGA come from the germline V gene. The V and J ends lost 7 bases and 0 bases, in that order; junction bases with no gene match: 4. CDR3 size: 14 residues. The CDR3 region is CASTHSGNQETQYF. Here the CDR3 DNA reads TGTGCCAGCACCCATAGCGGGAACCAAGAGACCCAGTACTTC.

This rearrangement joins TRBV7-6 to TRBJ2-1; no firm D call. The CDR3 spans 12 residues. CDR1 is SGHVS, CDR2 FNYEAQ, per germline. V lost 8 bases to trimming and J lost 7 bases, with 12 bases between them. CDR3 nucleotide sequence: TGTGCCAGCGCTAAGTCTACGAATGAGCAGTTCTTC. Protein sequence: CASAKSTNEQFF.

The chain is built from TRBV2 and TRBJ1-3; D remains unclear. Germline values: CDR1 SNHLY, CDR2 FYNNEI. V lost 6 bases, J lost 2 bases, and 8 bases lay in between. This CDR3 region has 13 residues. The CDR3 loop reads CASSQDPGNTIYF. In nucleotides, the CDR3 is TGTGCCAGCAGCCAGGATCCTGGAAACACCATATATTTT. Looking up the rest from reference TRBV2 and TRBJ1-3 gives the full variable domain: EPEVTQTPSHQVTQMGQEVILRCVPISNHLYFYWYRQILGQKVEFLVSFYNNEISEKSEIFDDQFSVERPDGSNFTLKIRSTKLEDSAMYFCASSQDPGNTIYFGEGSWLTVV.

The rearrangement uses TRBV13 and TRBJ1-4, with TRBD1 matching over 8 bases. The germline gives CDR1 PRHDT, CDR2 FYEKMQ (reference sequence). This CDR3 has 15 residues. Trimming at V came to 4 bases and at J to 7 bases, leaving 8 bases not matched to a gene. The CDR3: CASSSRGRLGEKLFF. CDR3 nucleotides: TGTGCCAGCAGCTCCAGGGGGCGCCTAGGTGAAAAACTGTTTTTT.

This chain joins TRBV14 and TRBJ2-1; 7 bases map to TRBD1. The germline V gene has CDR1 SGHDN and CDR2 FVKESK. CDR3 length equals 17 residues. J gave up 9 bases and V 2 bases, and 16 bases lay outside the gene matches. CDR3 residues: CASSQNRLLPRQGEQFF. DNA of the CDR3: TGTGCCAGCAGCCAAAATCGACTATTGCCGAGACAGGGTGAGCAGTTCTTC.

The chain joins TRBV6-5 to TRBJ2-1; 8 nucleotides agree with TRBD2. J lost 7 bases, V lost 1 base, and 6 bases had no gene match. The V gene's germline CDR1 is MNHEY and CDR2 SVGAGI. This CDR3 region has 15 residues. In nucleotides, the CDR3 is TGTGCCAGCAGTTACTGGAGCGGGAGAGAGAATGAGCAGTTCTTC. It yields the protein CASSYWSGRENEQFF.

The chain links TRBV20-1 to TRBJ2-3, with D unclear. CDR1 is DFQATT and CDR2 is SNEGSKA in the germline V gene (reference sequence). Trimming took 6 bases from V and 6 from J, leaving 7 bases between them. The CDR3 is 10 residues long. As DNA, the CDR3 is TGCAGTGCGAATGAGGATACGCAGTATTTT. Protein product: CSANEDTQYF.

The chain is built from TRBV11-3 and TRBJ1-1; a weak D match, TRBD1 (6 bases). V gave up 7 bases and J gave up 3 bases, with 12 bases separating them. The CDR3 runs 13 residues. CDR1 is SGHNT and CDR2 is YENEEA in the germline V gene. The CDR3 DNA sequence: TGTGCCAGCAAGGGGGGGCCGGACACTGAAGCTTTCTTT. It encodes CASKGGPDTEAFF.

The chain is built from TRBV19 and TRBJ2-5; 8 bases agree with TRBD1. Per germline, CDR1 LNHDA and CDR2 SQIVND (reference sequence). The V segment lost 9 bases and the J segment 3 bases; nucleotides outside the gene matches: 6. CDR3 length: 13 residues. The CDR3 protein is CASGDRRKETQYF. CDR3 nucleotides: TGTGCCAGCGGGGACAGGAGAAAAGAGACCCAGTACTTC.

This chain connects TRBV14 to TRBJ2-7; possibly TRBD2 for D (5 bases). V was shortened by 1 base and J by 12 bases, with 16 bases between the two germline ends. This CDR3 spans 13 amino acids. Germline V gene data show CDR1 as SGHDN and CDR2 as FVKESK. CDR3 bases: TGTGCCAGCAGCCAAGGGGCGGGTACAACCGGGTACTTC. It specifies CASSQGAGTTGYF.

In DNA form, the CDR3 reads TGTGCCAGCAAGGAGGGGGCCCCTCCCTCCATTCAGTACTTC. It encodes CASKEGAPPSIQYF. The chain recombines TRBV27 with TRBJ2-4, with a possible D match to TRBD1 (7 bases). The ends were cut back, 7 bases at V and 9 bases at J, with 19 bases in the middle. CDR1 is MNHEY and CDR2 is SMNVEV in the germline V gene (reference sequence). This CDR3 is built from 14 residues.

V and J are TRBV4-1 and TRBJ2-1, with 13 bases aligning to TRBD2. CDR3 length: 15 amino acids. Germline V gives CDR1 MGHRA, CDR2 YSYEKL. Germline trimming cut 4 bases from V and 9 bases from J; bases unmatched to any gene: 6. DNA for the CDR3: TGCGCCAGCAGCCCCGGGACTAGCGGGACTCTTGAGCAGTTCTTC. Translation gives CASSPGTSGTLEQFF.